A selection of T cell receptor beta chains follows, all from one sample in a study of cytomegalovirus exposure and HLA in healthy donors. Generated by immunoSEQ multiplex PCR, the TCRdb table keeps only in-frame clones and is missing some. The table includes roughly 150,000 clones, roughly 80% detected once. Source material: PBMCs. The origin of the receptors is a male donor in good health and CMV-seronegative. Each CDR3 is given without its conserved first and last residue. Fields, in order: V gene, J gene, clone size, CDR3 length, CDR3 protein. Only some rows state a clone size, as once, few, many or a class for expanded clones.

>TRBV7-6|TRBJ2-2|-|14
ASSLATAGGTGELF
>TRBV19|TRBJ2-1|-|13
ASSPTSVSYNEQF
>TRBV30|TRBJ1-4|once|12
AWSVGQGGEKLF
>TRBV5-4|TRBJ1-6|-|13
ASSSRTGSNSPLH
>TRBV30|TRBJ2-7|-|12
AWSVAGSGGEQY
>TRBV6-5|TRBJ2-7|-|12
ASSYSSGSYEQY
>TRBV6-6|TRBJ2-7|few|11
ASSLAGSYEQY
>TRBV4-2|TRBJ1-3|-|13
ASSQGGGTGNTIY
>TRBV5-6|TRBJ2-3|-|13
ASSSGLALSDTQY
>TRBV19|TRBJ2-1|once|11
ASSRDSDNEQF
>TRBV6-6|TRBJ2-7|-|11
ASSSGQGAPLY
>TRBV10-2|TRBJ2-1|-|11
ASGEASYNEQF
>TRBV7-9|TRBJ2-7|few|11
ASSPAASYEQY
>TRBV6-4|TRBJ2-1|-|12
ASSDRWLGGEQF
>TRBV7-3|TRBJ2-1|once|14
ASSPVGTGVMNEQF
>TRBV30|TRBJ1-1|-|11
AWSPQGPWDAF
>TRBV28|TRBJ1-5|-|11
ASSFISNQPQH
>TRBV19|TRBJ2-7|-|12
ASSPGQGAHEQY
>TRBV5-1|TRBJ2-1|-|14
ASSLGLAGGPDEQF
>TRBV7-6|TRBJ1-2|-|11
ASSSRGGHGYT
>TRBV29-1|TRBJ1-1|-|12
SVDMEQGNTEAF
>TRBV18|TRBJ1-3|-|10
ASSPAGNTIY
>TRBV5-5|TRBJ1-2|-|11
ASSRDRTYGYT
>TRBV27|TRBJ1-1|-|11
ASSLLRGTEAF
>TRBV7-2|TRBJ2-7|-|13
ASSSSPAGAYEQY
>TRBV27|TRBJ2-1|-|13
ASSSGLAGVNEQF
>TRBV28|TRBJ2-5|-|13
ASSWVRQGKETQY
>TRBV6-6|TRBJ1-4|-|14
ASSKTIRATNEKLF
>TRBV10-3|TRBJ2-7|once|11
AARLEDSYEQY
>TRBV9|TRBJ2-5|-|13
ASSAGGAGKETQY
>TRBV6-5|TRBJ1-6|-|12
ASKTGDMVGPLH
>TRBV5-1|TRBJ2-3|-|12
ASSLGRSTDTQY
>TRBV9|TRBJ2-2|-|14
ASSPGTGGLTGELF
>TRBV5-1|TRBJ2-3|-|13
ASSFSGTDTDTQY
>TRBV7-9|TRBJ2-7|-|12
ASSLRQGVNEQY
>TRBV7-2|TRBJ2-7|few|11
ASSLVASYEQY
>TRBV4-1|TRBJ2-1|-|15
ASSQDTPGSSYNEQF
>TRBV6-5|TRBJ1-4|-|13
ASSSDPGIDEKLF
>TRBV4-3|TRBJ1-5|-|13
ASSQDRGYNQPQH
>TRBV5-1|TRBJ1-1|-|14
ASSLDGLPANTEAF
>TRBV4-2|TRBJ2-2|-|13
ASSQVGENTGELF
>TRBV6-5|TRBJ1-1|-|13
ASSYFPGEGTEAF
>TRBV10-3|TRBJ2-2|-|12
AMTTGTVTGELF
>TRBV7-2|TRBJ1-1|-|10
ASSLGITEAF
>TRBV28|TRBJ1-1|few|10
ASSLGHTEAF
>TRBV7-9|TRBJ1-2|few|9
ASSLGQGYT
>TRBV28|TRBJ2-7|once|11
ASSYRGLYEQY
>TRBV4-3|TRBJ2-2|-|13
ASSQRTGGTGELF
>TRBV25-1|TRBJ2-3|-|15
ASSEPFWDRGTDTQY
>TRBV27|TRBJ2-2|-|13
ASSLETGNTGELF
>TRBV30|TRBJ1-3|-|12
AWRGDSSGNTIY
>TRBV7-3|TRBJ2-7|-|11
ASSLTAFYEQY
>TRBV28|TRBJ1-4|few|12
ASSLGTANEKLF
>TRBV6-1|TRBJ1-4|-|14
ASSEGKGQGNEKLF